Following are 4 T cell receptor beta chains from one sample sequenced in a study of blood T cells in healthy people across ages. Next came a second PCR, run for about 6 to 11 cycles, which used a sample-barcoded 5' primer along with a J-beta primer mix. TCRdb called the 5' RACE reads again in MiXCR, with one record for every CDR3 protein. The table lists more than 600,000 distinct CDR3 sequences, 25% of them singletons. Separately, the same data were catalogued under a study of T cells of mothers and their children.

The sample was blood. These TCRs come from a boy younger than 18 in good health.

This chain joins TRBV7-2 and TRBJ2-7, with a possible D match to TRBD1 (6 bases). Germline loops: CDR1 SGHTA, CDR2 FQGNSA. The V and J ends lost 5 bases and 6 bases respectively, with 14 bases between them. This CDR3 spans 13 amino acids. The CDR3 protein is CASSPSPGVEQYF. The DNA for the CDR3 is TGTGCCAGCAGCCCCTCTCCAGGGGTCGAGCAGTACTTC. Full variable domain (outside the CDR3, taken from reference TRBV7-2 and TRBJ2-7): GAGVSQSPSNKVTEKGKDVELRCDPISGHTALYWYRQSLGQGLEFLIYFQGNSAPDKSGLPSDRFSAERTGGSVSTLTIQRTQQEDSAVYLCASSPSPGVEQYFGPGTRLTVT.

The V call is TRBV7-2, the J call TRBJ2-7, with TRBD1 as a possible D gene (6 bases). V lost 1 base and J 5 bases, leaving 15 bases between the germline ends. This CDR3 contains 15 residues. Germline V CDR1 and CDR2: SGHTA, FQGNSA. The CDR3 DNA is TGTGCCAGCAGCTTAGAGTTCGCGGCAGGGGACGAGCAGTACTTC. Translated, it gives CASSLEFAAGDEQYF.

The chain combines TRBV24-1 with TRBJ2-1; TRBD1 agrees at 10 bases. Germline CDR1 KGHDR, CDR2 SFDVKD. This CDR3 comprises 14 residues. After removal of 2 bases from V and 10 bases from J, the junction contained 4 bases not matched to a gene. The CDR3 is CATSDWDRGNEQFF. The CDR3 bases are TGTGCCACCAGTGATTGGGACAGGGGAAACGAGCAGTTCTTC.

This clonotype was detected a few times. The rearrangement links TRBV6-1 to TRBJ1-4; TRBD1 matches at 8 bases. After removal of 5 bases from V and 0 bases from J, the junction contained 5 bases not matched to a gene. Germline V gene lookup returns CDR1 MNHNS and CDR2 SASEGT. The CDR3 length is 16 residues. For the CDR3, the DNA is TGTGCCAGCAGTCCGGGACAGGTTGCAACTAATGAAAAACTGTTTTTT. Its translation: CASSPGQVATNEKLFF.